A selection of T cell receptor beta chains follows, all from one sample in a study of OX40 agonist ivuxolimab in advanced cancers. Measured with immunoSEQ multiplex PCR; TCRdb has only the in-frame clones, and not every one. Of 60,000 to 90,000 clones listed, around 86% are singletons. The sequenced sample was CD4+ or CD8+ T cells sorted from blood, obtained in a trial of the OX40 agonist ivuxolimab. These receptors all come from an adult with an advanced solid tumor such as melanoma, head and neck, liver or kidney cancer. Each CDR3 is given without its conserved first and last residue. The D gene is left open where the match is weak.

V,D,CDR3
TRBV6-6,-,ASSFDLEYGYT
TRBV5-1,TRBD1,ASRRTGDSLYEQY
TRBV5-1,-,ASSLEPRDGTQH
TRBV11-1,-,ASSQNSNQPQH
TRBV29-1,-,SVGAETQY
TRBV28,-,ASSLFGYEQY
TRBV28,-,ASTSLYGYT
TRBV5-5,TRBD2,ASSLSSGRGGEQF
TRBV6-5,-,ASSFRGEKLF
TRBV5-5,TRBD1,ASSFWGQGAYEQY
TRBV2,-,ASSDAPGLNYEQY
TRBV6-1,TRBD1,ASSGWDSLAKNIQY
TRBV11-3,TRBD1,ASSLGRGQPQETQY
TRBV9,TRBD1,ASSPRRTGGRTEAF
TRBV6-5,-,ASSYRPAGNTIY
TRBV6-5,-,ASSLRGGGYEQY
TRBV4-2,TRBD2,ASSIIAGEQNEQF
TRBV7-9,-,ASSLEGPQY
TRBV7-3,TRBD1,ASSSTGMDDTQY
TRBV6-6,-,ASSYSKLGPQETQY
TRBV14,TRBD1,ASSQGTGGIYEQY
TRBV5-1,-,ASSFRTSGEQF
TRBV6-1,-,ASSVDGGGTGELF
TRBV9,-,ASSVEVGEQY
TRBV6-1,TRBD1,ATKQGSTDTQY
TRBV6-5,TRBD1,ASSSRTGLFEQY
TRBV5-1,TRBD1,ASSLQGANEAF
TRBV4-1,-,ASSLQARTSYNEQF
TRBV4-3,TRBD1,ASSQVTGANYGYT
TRBV9,TRBD1,ASSSTGVAAEAF
TRBV2,TRBD2,ASSLPRTSGNTDTQY
TRBV29-1,-,SVLGRQASYEQY
TRBV10-2,TRBD1,ASSDRGISDNEQF
TRBV5-6,-,ASSSTDSNNEQF
TRBV27,TRBD1,ASSLDRVGGNIQY
TRBV5-1,-,ASSPRMGTEAF